These 21 T cell receptor beta chains were sequenced from one sample in a study of blood T cell repertoires in COVID-19. Method: immunoSEQ multiplex PCR; TCRdb's copy keeps in-frame clones and lacks some. The sample carries some 11,000 clones, about nine tenths recorded once. Sequencing used peripheral blood. The receptors shown here come from a woman in her 70s with active COVID-19.

The V gene is TRBV28, the J gene TRBJ1-3; D is possibly TRBD1 (6 bases). Germline-derived CDR1 and CDR2 are MDHEN and SYDVKM. V was pared by 6 bases and J by 0 bases, with 12 bases between. The CDR3 contains 15 residues. The chain's CDR3 is CASSSGQNSGNTIYF. CDR3 nucleotide sequence: TGTGCCAGCAGCTCCGGACAGAACTCTGGAAACACCATATATTTT.

The chain employs TRBV18 and TRBJ2-5, with D maybe TRBD1 (5 bases). CDR1 and CDR2 from the germline V gene are KGHSH and LQKENI. The CDR3 is made up of 13 amino acids. V was cut by 1 base and J by 5 bases, with 8 bases left in between. Written as DNA, the CDR3 is TGTGCCAGCTCACCACGGTGGGGCGAGACCCAGTACTTC. Translation gives CASSPRWGETQYF.

The CDR3 spells CASSLSLAGEQETQYF. Written as DNA, the CDR3 is TGTGCCAGCAGCTTAAGCCTAGCGGGAGAACAAGAGACCCAGTACTTC. The gene calls are TRBV7-6 and TRBJ2-5; 10 nucleotides match TRBD2. Germline V CDR1 and CDR2: SGHVS, FNYEAQ. CDR3 length: 16 amino acids. V dropped 2 bases and J dropped 2; count of bases not matched to a gene: 5.

The chain recombines TRBV7-3 with TRBJ2-1, with TRBD2 as a possible D gene (6 bases). This CDR3 comprises 18 residues. Germline V lookup: CDR1 SGHTA, CDR2 FQGTGA. V was trimmed by 1 base and J by 1 base, leaving 17 bases between them. Here the CDR3 DNA reads TGTGCCAGCAGCTTAATAGGTTCCAGGGAGGAATCCTACAATGAGCAGTTCTTC. Translated, it gives CASSLIGSREESYNEQFF.

The chain combines TRBV5-1 with TRBJ1-5; TRBD1 matches at 7 bases. V lost 4 bases and J lost 2; bases outside the gene matches: 6. This CDR3 is built from 15 residues. Germline assignment: CDR1 SGHRS and CDR2 YFSETQ. CDR3 loop: CASSPSDRGNQPQHF. CDR3 coding DNA: TGCGCCAGCAGCCCGTCTGACAGGGGCAATCAGCCCCAGCATTTT.

J is TRBJ2-1 and V is TRBV14; no clear D gene. In germline, CDR1 is SGHDN, CDR2 FVKESK. V was shortened by 0 bases and J by 8 bases, with 14 bases between the two germline ends. The CDR3 has 15 amino acids. The CDR3 loop is CASSQDILRYDEQFF. DNA of the CDR3: TGTGCCAGCAGCCAAGATATACTCCGGTACGATGAGCAGTTCTTC. The full variable domain, its missing parts supplied by reference TRBV14 and TRBJ2-1, is EAGVTQFPSHSVIEKGQTVTLRCDPISGHDNLYWYRRVMGKEIKFLLHFVKESKQDESGMPNNRFLAERTGGTYSTLKVQPAELEDSGVYFCASSQDILRYDEQFFGPGTRLTVL.

The genes are TRBV9 and TRBJ1-2; a possible D gene is TRBD1 (6 bases). The CDR3 has 15 residues. Germline V gives CDR1 SGDLS, CDR2 YYNGEE. The V and J ends lost 0 bases and 4 bases respectively, with 13 bases between them. Here the CDR3 DNA reads TGTGCCAGCAGCGTAGGTGGGGGCGCGAGCTATGGCTACACCTTC. Amino acids: CASSVGGGASYGYTF.

The rearrangement uses TRBV6-2 or TRBV6-3 and TRBJ2-7; no reliable D call. Trimming shortened V by 5 bases and J by 2 bases, and 7 bases separated the two germline ends. The CDR3 is made up of 12 amino acids. Germline V gene sequence: CDR1 MNHEY, CDR2 SVGEGT. The CDR3 loop reads CASSLGAYEQYF. The CDR3 nucleotides are TGTGCCAGCAGTCTAGGAGCCTACGAGCAGTACTTC.

The gene calls are TRBV29-1 and TRBJ1-1, with 10 bases fitting TRBD1. The CDR3 loop spans 13 amino acids. CDR1 and CDR2 from the germline V gene are SQVTM and ANQGSEA. Trimming removed 5 bases from V and 3 bases from J; junction bases left unmatched: 3. The CDR3 DNA is TGCAGCGTTCGACAGGGGGCATACACTGAAGCTTTCTTT. This codes for CSVRQGAYTEAFF.

This CDR3 is CASSVGTGREQYF. The CDR3 region has the DNA TGTGCCAGCAGCGTAGGGACAGGGCGCGAGCAGTACTTC. V is TRBV9 and J is TRBJ2-7; 8 bases are a match to TRBD1. This CDR3 spans 13 amino acids. Germline assignment: CDR1 SGDLS and CDR2 YYNGEE. With V trimmed by 0 bases and J by 6 bases, 2 bases remained unmatched.

The chain combines TRBV6-1 with TRBJ2-7, with a tentative D call TRBD1 (5 bases). Germline V CDR1 and CDR2: MNHNS, SASEGT. The CDR3 is 13 amino acids. The V end lost 1 base, the J end lost 6 bases, and 10 bases lay between the germline ends. CDR3 nucleotide sequence: TGTGCCAGCAGTGAAGTCATGGGGCGCGAGCAGTACTTC. It is translated as CASSEVMGREQYF.

The chain has TRBV7-9 and TRBJ2-1; 9 positions match TRBD2. CDR1 is SEHNR and CDR2 is FQNEAQ in the germline V gene (reference sequence). V shed 0 bases, J shed 3 bases, and the junction held 12 bases outside the gene matches. The CDR3 extends over 19 amino acids. As DNA, the CDR3 is TGTGCCAGCAGCTTAGCAGTTTCTAGCGGGAACTACTACTACAATGAGCAGTTCTTC. It translates to CASSLAVSSGNYYYNEQFF.

The chain has TRBV11-2 and TRBJ2-3; D possibly corresponds to TRBD2 (5 bases). Between the trimmed V and J ends, which lost 6 bases and 4 bases, there was a span of 20 bases. Germline V lookup: CDR1 SGHAT, CDR2 FQNNGV. This CDR3 is built from 16 residues. The CDR3 nucleotides are TGTGCCAGCAGAACCCCCGGACGCTCCGGGGCAGATACGCAGTATTTT. The encoded protein is CASRTPGRSGADTQYF.

The chain recombines TRBV5-4 with TRBJ1-2; TRBD1 matches at 11 bases. Germline V CDR1 and CDR2: SGHNT, YYREEE (reference sequence). The CDR3 has 15 amino acids. The V gene end was trimmed by 0 bases and the J gene end by 4 bases; junction bases not matched to a gene: 2. The CDR3 is CASSLGGQGGYGYTF. Written as DNA, the CDR3 is TGTGCCAGCAGCTTGGGGGGACAGGGGGGCTATGGCTACACCTTC.

This clone was seen a few times. This chain links TRBV16 with TRBJ2-7; 12 bases are shared with TRBD2. Germline CDR1 is KGHSY and CDR2 is FQNENV. The V segment lost 3 bases and the J segment 5 bases; nucleotides outside the gene matches: 2. This CDR3 has 14 amino acids. The chain's CDR3 is CASSQTSGSDEQYF. CDR3 bases: TGTGCCAGCAGCCAGACTAGCGGGAGCGACGAGCAGTACTTC.

The chain combines TRBV28 with TRBJ1-1, with 7 bases lining up with TRBD1. Germline trimming cut 6 bases from V and 2 bases from J; bases unmatched to any gene: 6. The CDR3 has 14 residues. Germline assignment: CDR1 MDHEN and CDR2 SYDVKM. The CDR3 protein is CASRSGQANTEAFF. DNA for the CDR3: TGTGCCAGCAGGTCAGGACAGGCTAACACTGAAGCTTTCTTT.

The V call is TRBV9, the J call TRBJ2-7; 7 bases are a match to TRBD2. The length of the CDR3 is 15 residues. The germline CDR1 and CDR2 sequences are SGDLS and YYNGEE. With V trimmed by 1 base and J by 2 bases, 6 bases remained unmatched. In DNA form, the CDR3 reads TGTGCCAGCAGCGTAAATAGCGGGCCAACCTACGAGCAGTACTTC. Its translation is CASSVNSGPTYEQYF. Drawing the rest from reference TRBV9 and TRBJ2-7, the complete variable domain is DSGVTQTPKHLITATGQRVTLRCSPRSGDLSVYWYQQSLDQGLQFLIQYYNGEERAKGNILERFSAQQFPDLHSELNLSSLELGDSALYFCASSVNSGPTYEQYFGPGTRLTVT.

The rearrangement links TRBV27 to TRBJ2-1; 9 nucleotides align to TRBD2. The CDR3 totals 16 residues. V trimming: 4 bases; J trimming: 6 bases; junction bases outside the gene matches: 10. CDR1 MNHEY and CDR2 SMNVEV come from the germline V gene (reference sequence). The CDR3 sequence: CASSSSGRSSANEQFF. The CDR3 region has the DNA TGTGCCAGCAGTTCCAGCGGGAGGTCTTCAGCCAATGAGCAGTTCTTC.

The chain has TRBV9 and TRBJ1-2; the D is unclear. Germline V gene data show CDR1 as SGDLS and CDR2 as YYNGEE. Trimming pared 4 bases from V and 8 bases from J, leaving 15 bases between. This CDR3 is built from 13 residues. CDR3 in DNA: TGTGCCAGCAGCCCGAGGGAGGTGGGGGGCTACACCTTC. It yields the protein CASSPREVGGYTF.

The chain carries TRBV5-1 and TRBJ2-2, with TRBD2 matching 8 bases. Looked up from germline, CDR1 is SGHRS and CDR2 is YFSETQ. Losses at the gene ends were 6 bases for V and 3 bases for J; bases not matched to a gene: 7. This CDR3 is built from 15 residues. The CDR3 DNA follows: TGCGCCAGCACCCCCGGGACTAGGGACACCGGGGAGCTGTTTTTT. Translation: CASTPGTRDTGELFF.

The rearrangement uses TRBV30 and TRBJ2-2; D gene unclear. The CDR3 totals 13 residues. V shed 0 bases and J shed 4 bases, with 6 bases lying between them. Germline CDR1 is GTSNPN and CDR2 is SVGIG (reference sequence). The CDR3 region is CAWSVSATGELFF. CDR3 sequence (DNA): TGTGCCTGGAGTGTAAGCGCCACCGGGGAGCTGTTTTTT.